The 2 T cell receptor beta chains listed next were all sequenced from one sample in a study of CD8 T cells in Susac syndrome. The RNA, about 0.5 to 1 ug, was put through reverse transcription using random hexamers. From the immunoSEQ multiplex PCR reads, TCRdb called clonotypes with MiXCR, one entry per CDR3 protein. This table holds some 160,000 distinct CDR3 sequences, about 95% found once. The sample comprised CD8+ T cells from PBMCs. These TCRs come from a human donor with multiple sclerosis.

The rearrangement links TRBV9 to TRBJ1-1; D is ambiguous. The V and J ends lost 0 bases and 3 bases respectively, with 6 bases between them. This CDR3 contains 13 residues. The germline V gene encodes CDR1 SGDLS and CDR2 YYNGEE. The CDR3 protein is CASSVGPYTEAFF. The CDR3, as DNA: TGTGCCAGCAGCGTAGGCCCTTACACTGAAGCTTTCTTT.

A single count supports this clonotype. The chain recombines TRBV20-1 with TRBJ2-7; 9 positions match TRBD1. From germline, CDR1 is DFQATT and CDR2 SNEGSKA (reference sequence). With 6 bases clipped from V and 2 bases from J, the junction kept 8 bases outside the gene matches. CDR3 length: 14 residues. CDR3 loop: CSAAGTGQTYEQYF. The CDR3 DNA reads TGCAGTGCGGCTGGGACAGGGCAAACCTACGAGCAGTACTTC.